This note documents a single T cell receptor (beta chain) sequence. Its antigen is currently not known. Base qualities are missing; no much larger clone stands one base away. The source of the sample is a study of cytomegalovirus exposure and HLA in healthy donors (dated by TCRdb to about 2017). Concerning the study at large: An earlier analysis of some 500 of the donors reported roughly 300 Gb of sequence data and more than 90 million unique TCR beta sequences from about 180 million T cells. An early release covering over 500 HLA-typed donors comprised about 310 gigabases of sequencing data and tens of millions of unique TCR sequences. Of the roughly 400 genotyped donors, over 65% fell in the genetic ancestry cluster associated with self-reported Caucasian donors. The study aimed to test whether signatures of past pathogen exposure could be identified by cataloging public T cell receptors. The study profiled the T cell repertoires of hundreds of subjects by immunosequencing and related them to cytomegalovirus serostatus. A separate validation cohort of 100 to 150 different subjects was used in addition to the roughly 700-subject first cohort. The study combined high-throughput TCR immunosequencing, statistical association of individual TCRs with disease status, and machine learning to predict cytomegalovirus infection status. A later analysis re-examined previously published TCR beta repertoires from just over 650 donors and added high-resolution HLA genotyping to investigate patterns of TCR occurrence. The later analysis used no new phenotypic data to find candidate immune exposures, relying instead on TCR beta sequences and their occurrence across donors. An earlier analysis of about 620 of the donors applied high-throughput TCR beta sequencing to assess whether each TCR beta V gene segment acted as functional or pseudogenic. Donor age, sex, ethnicity and CMV serostatus were compiled alongside the repertoire data. Genome-wide SNP genotypes for about 65% of the 666 donors were used in a later genetic analysis, which treated that subset as a discovery cohort. Every discovery cohort repertoire had been produced on one sequencing platform. HLA typing covered class I and class II loci at four-digit resolution. Typing coverage differed by locus: A, B, C, DRB1 and DQB1 were typed in roughly 620-640 donors, DQA1 in 500 to 550, DPA1 in around 580, and DPB1 in just under 490. Roughly five DR-DQ haplotypes were handled as single units for association and clustering because linkage in the cohort was strong. Among about 370 genotyped donors of the cohort, an average of about 220,000 unique TCR beta nucleotide sequences was sequenced per donor, of which 15% to 20% were non-productive.

At the junction V is shortened by 11 bases and J by 2 bases; bases outside the gene matches: 18. CDR1 and CDR2, per the germline V gene, are SNHLY and FYNNEI. From the cysteine up to the phenylalanine, the CDR3 has a length of 17 residues. The retained sequence is limited to the CDR3, 51 bases, with the frame set at the first base. The cohort comprised fewer than 700 healthy bone marrow donors. Cohort members were all nominally healthy when sampled, although unrecorded immune exposures were likely present. Of the approximately 700 cohort members, 289 had a positive CMV serostatus and 350 to 450 had a negative one, while no CMV serostatus was recorded for the donor. Each donor provided a peripheral blood sample, and peripheral blood mononuclear cells were used for TCR beta sequencing. Genomic DNA was extracted from the blood cell samples with the Qiagen DNeasy Blood Extraction Kit. Points the paper makes about the study in general: In a later analysis, HLA-associated TCR beta chains were found to be more clonally expanded and to have lower generation probabilities than equally common non-associated chains. The classifier was reported to diagnose cytomegalovirus status with high specificity and sensitivity in both the original and validation cohorts. In vitro tests confirmed that a few of the cytomegalovirus-associated TCR beta chains recognize cytomegalovirus antigens. Presence/absence analyses assumed roughly uniform sequencing depth across donors, an assumption that may not hold. According to a later analysis, TCR association rates differed among HLA loci, with DRB1 alleles showing the most associated TCRs and HLA-C alleles showing the fewest. An association between a missense DCLRE1C variant and V-gene and J-gene trimming of TCR beta chains was found in a later genetic analysis and replicated in an independent cohort. At a false discovery rate of 0.05, a later analysis linked around 15,000 TCR beta sequences to specific HLA alleles. A total of roughly 160 TCR beta chains were listed by the study as associated with cytomegalovirus. When HLA alleles, especially DR and DQ, strongly co-occurred, TCR associations were difficult to assign to individual alleles. Linkage disequilibrium might explain the correlated functional status among segregating V segments, but an unknown experimental factor could not be excluded. In an earlier analysis of about 540 of the donors, most TCR beta V segments were observed in productive rearrangements about 87% or about 30% of the time, broadly matching IMGT annotations. It was suggested by the authors that the approach could potentially be generalized to other disease states and immunological phenotypes. According to a later analysis, most CMV-associated TCR beta chains appeared to be HLA-restricted, and the HLA associations seemed to be driven largely by CMV exposure. A further reported finding was that TCR beta sequences accurately predicted the HLA-A and HLA-B alleles for most subjects in the first cohort. The earlier analysis of some 560 of the donors excluded around 17 rarely observed V segments, including chromosome 9 orphons, because counts were too low. While some public TCRs were present in many individuals, most TCR sequences turned up only very rarely across donors. A cluster of highly shared sequence variants was judged likely to represent a technical artifact of the sequencing pipeline. Compared with the approximately 710-donor mean, donors in an Asian-associated ancestry cluster had fewer N-insertions in productive TCRs, according to a later genetic analysis. CMV serostatus was the only immune exposure information available for the cohort. Some IMGT-functional V segments, including TRBV6-2 and TRBV6-3, could not be distinguished by the 87-base-pair reads and were therefore excluded. This cohort had only TCR beta chains sequenced, and the lack of alpha or paired-chain data limited which features could be detected. According to a later analysis, parvovirus B19, influenza, CMV and Epstein-Barr virus appeared linked to several top co-occurrence clusters. HLA typing was unavailable for some donors at each locus, so association tests used only the typed subset.

Receptors were amplified or captured by the immunoSEQ multiplex PCR assay. For the multiplex PCR, a mixture combining 60 forward primers for TCR Vbeta segments and 13 reverse primers for TCR Jbeta segments was used. A multiplex PCR assay on genomic DNA amplified the CDR3 region of rearranged TCR beta genes. Amplified TCR beta libraries were sequenced as 87-base-pair reads on the Illumina HiSeq System. Turning to the authors' computational methods: A later analysis tallied 75 million to 95 million unique TCR beta chains across the 600 to 700 repertoires, and roughly 11 million of those chains were shared by two or more donors. Raw reads were error-corrected and collapsed into unique sequences with a nearest-neighbor algorithm that merged closely related sequences to remove PCR and sequencing errors. To assign V, D and J gene segments, CDR3 sequences were aligned to IMGT reference sequences. Each retained sequence needed at least a six-nucleotide match to both a V gene segment and a J gene segment. Rearrangements were called productive when the CDR3 lacked stop codons and stayed in frame with V and J; all others were non-productive. Following IMGT convention, CDR3 was defined as the stretch from the second conserved V-encoded cysteine to the conserved J-encoded phenylalanine. In an earlier analysis of more than 550 of the donors, sequences lacking an unambiguous match to a single V gene segment were excluded. An earlier analysis of some 610 of the donors called V segments functional above 56.7% productive rearrangements and segregating when the between-donor standard deviation exceeded 5%. To diagnose cytomegalovirus status from the catalog of TCR beta chain sequences, a statistical classification framework was built. V and J gene assignment, in a later analysis, came from comparing TCR nucleotide sequences with IMGT/GENE-DB human TR gene sequences. Using the TCRdist pipeline, a later analysis assigned CDR3 sequences along with most-parsimonious VDJ recombination scenarios. In a later analysis, each TCR beta chain was defined by its CDR3 amino acid sequence together with its V-gene family, and reads without a unique V-gene family were excluded. A later analysis removed 592 highly shared, low-generation-probability nucleotide sequences to deal with suspected cross-contamination and a sequencing artifact. For each public chain, a later analysis derived a clonal expansion index from normalized ranks of inferred template counts within each repertoire. In a later analysis, generation probabilities were computed with a VDJ recombination model fitted to out-of-frame rearrangements, and the resulting probabilities were checked against IGoR. A later analysis scored TCR-TCR, TCR-HLA and TCR-CMV co-occurrence with hypergeometric tests, applying a repertoire-size bias correction to TCR pairs. False discovery rates were estimated in a later analysis by permuting HLA or CMV assignments 20 times. In a later analysis, co-occurring TCRs were grouped with DBSCAN, and TCRdist sequence similarity was added when clustering was performed within HLA-allele-positive subsets. For co-occurrence clustering, repertoires with fewer than 30,000 or more than 120,000 public chains were excluded, along with 5 or 6 repertoires with anomalous nucleotide sharing. What TCRdb holds here is the immuneACCESS table cut down to in-frame rearrangements. Part of the clones is not present; checked against another copy, under half of the missing clones reflect an unresolved V gene, and the others are unexplained. The D gene and trimming were derived from the DNA, and the V and J assignments and clone size from that table. Counted in this sample were 250,000 or so clones; more than 75% of them appeared once. Together, the top ten hold about 1.2% of the sample.

The specimen was PBMCs. The V and J segments used are TRBV2 and TRBJ2-3; 8 bases in between match TRBD2. This sequence originates from a human donor in good health. The DNA sequence follows: TGTGCCGGGATGCCGGGAGGGTTAGGCCGGACCACAGATACGCAGTATTTT. Translated, this is CAGMPGGLGRTTDTQYF.